A selection of T cell receptor beta chains follows, all from one sample in a study of Ad26.COV2.S vaccination and SARS-CoV-2 variants. Clones were sequenced by immunoSEQ multiplex PCR, and TCRdb holds only the in-frame ones, with some missing. The table has over 400,000 clones, approximately 92% seen once. Sequencing was performed on peripheral blood, taken in a trial of Ad26.COV2.S vaccine versus placebo. The source of these receptors is a person aged 18-60 years who received the Ad26.COV2.S COVID-19 vaccine or a placebo. Both conserved end residues are part of each CDR3. The D gene is left open where the match is weak. A row's size may be missing; if present it is once, few, many or a size class.

d_call,clone_size,j_call,cdr3_length,v_call,cdr3_nt,cdr3_aa
NA,once,TRBJ1-5,15,TRBV20-1,TGCAGTGCTAGTGGCAGGGGATTCACCAATCAGCCCCAGCATTTT,CSASGRGFTNQPQHF
NA,NA,TRBJ1-2,17,TRBV24-1,TGTGCCACCAGTGGGGTACCTCGGGACACCGAATTATATGGCTACACCTTC,CATSGVPRDTELYGYTF
TRBD1,NA,TRBJ2-3,17,TRBV7-2,TGTGCCAGCAGCGCCTCTTCCGGGACAGGCCTCGGGTATACGCAGTATTTT,CASSASSGTGLGYTQYF
NA,NA,TRBJ2-1,14,TRBV4-3,TGCGCCAGCAGCCTTTCGGGTCGCACCAATGAGCAGTTCTTC,CASSLSGRTNEQFF
NA,NA,TRBJ1-5,15,TRBV5-6,TGTGCCAGCAGCTCTGTCGACCAGGGCCATCAGCCCCAGCATTTT,CASSSVDQGHQPQHF
TRBD2,NA,TRBJ2-5,13,TRBV6-2/TRBV6-3,TGTGCCAGCAGTTCGGGACTAGTTGGGACCCAGTACTTC,CASSSGLVGTQYF
NA,NA,TRBJ2-1,17,TRBV19,TGTGCCAGTAGTCGGAAAGGATCCTCCTCCTACTACAATGAGCAGTTCTTC,CASSRKGSSSYYNEQFF
NA,few,TRBJ2-7,15,TRBV11-1,TGTGCCAGCAGCTCCTTCACCACCGGCTCCTACGAGCAGTACTTC,CASSSFTTGSYEQYF
NA,few,TRBJ1-2,12,TRBV7-9,TGTGCCAGCAGCTTATCTAACTATGGCTACACCTTC,CASSLSNYGYTF
NA,NA,TRBJ1-2,15,TRBV7-2,TGTGCCAGCAGCTTAGCAGCAATTCCTTACTATGGCTACACCTTC,CASSLAAIPYYGYTF
NA,NA,TRBJ2-7,16,TRBV13,TGTGCCAGCAGCCAAATTACAGGTCTGACATCCTACGAGCAGTACTTC,CASSQITGLTSYEQYF
NA,NA,TRBJ1-2,16,TRBV4-1,TGCGCCAGCAGCCAAGAAGGTCTCCAGGCTAACTATGGCTACACCTTC,CASSQEGLQANYGYTF
NA,NA,TRBJ1-3,15,TRBV2,TGTGCCAGCAGTGAAAACAGCTACTCTGGAAACACCATATATTTT,CASSENSYSGNTIYF
TRBD2,NA,TRBJ2-1,16,TRBV7-2,TGTGCCAGCAGCTCAAGGCTAGCGGGAGGAAACAATGAGCAGTTCTTC,CASSSRLAGGNNEQFF
NA,NA,TRBJ2-3,16,TRBV11-2,TGTGCCAGCAGCTTAGATTGGAGCGGAAGCACAGATACGCAGTATTTT,CASSLDWSGSTDTQYF
TRBD1,NA,TRBJ1-2,16,TRBV6-5,TGTGCCAGCAGTTACCCCGCCGGGACAGGCCTCTATGGCTACACCTTC,CASSYPAGTGLYGYTF
NA,NA,TRBJ2-1,19,TRBV3-1/TRBV3-2,TGTGCCAGCAGCCAAGATCTAAGAGGGCCGGAGAGTTCCTACAATGAGCAGTTCTTC,CASSQDLRGPESSYNEQFF
TRBD1,NA,TRBJ2-5,16,TRBV5-1,TGCGCCAGCAGCCTCCAAGGGACAGGGGGCCGGGAGACCCAGTACTTC,CASSLQGTGGRETQYF
NA,NA,TRBJ2-7,11,TRBV6-2/TRBV6-3,TGTGCCAGCAGTTTCGTACGCGAGCAGTACTTC,CASSFVREQYF
NA,once,TRBJ2-7,15,TRBV4-3,TGCGCCAGCAGCCAAACCGGGACGGGATCGTCCGAGCAGTACTTC,CASSQTGTGSSEQYF
NA,NA,TRBJ1-2,13,TRBV6-5,TGTGCCAGCAGTTACGATGAGGGGTCTGGCTACACCTTC,CASSYDEGSGYTF
NA,NA,TRBJ2-5,14,TRBV27,TGTGCCAGCAGTTTATGGGGCCCTTTGGGGACCCAGTACTTC,CASSLWGPLGTQYF
TRBD1,NA,TRBJ2-3,16,TRBV5-6,TGTGCCAGCAGCGCGACCGGGACAGGGGCCCCAGATACGCAGTATTTT,CASSATGTGAPDTQYF
NA,NA,TRBJ1-4,14,TRBV5-1,TGCGCCAGCAGCTTGGTGGGGGCCGGGGAAAAACTGTTTTTT,CASSLVGAGEKLFF
NA,NA,TRBJ2-7,12,TRBV5-6,TGTGCCAGCAGTTTTCGCTCCTACGAGCAGTACTTC,CASSFRSYEQYF
TRBD1,NA,TRBJ1-2,14,TRBV4-2,TGTGCCAGCAGCCCCGACAGGGCCTCCCGCGGCTACACCTTC,CASSPDRASRGYTF
NA,NA,TRBJ1-5,17,TRBV7-8,TGTGCCAGCAGCCGAGGGGAGGGAGTCTATAGCAATCAGCCCCAGCATTTT,CASSRGEGVYSNQPQHF
TRBD1,once,TRBJ2-5,15,TRBV5-1,TGCGCCAGCAGCCAACAAGGACAGGACCCAGAGACCCAGTACTTC,CASSQQGQDPETQYF
NA,NA,TRBJ1-3,15,TRBV6-5,TGTGCCAGCAGTTACTCCGGGGTCGCTGGAAACACCATATATTTT,CASSYSGVAGNTIYF
TRBD1,NA,TRBJ2-1,15,TRBV10-1,TGCGCCAGCAGGGGGACAGGGGGGTACTACAATGAGCAGTTCTTC,CASRGTGGYYNEQFF
TRBD1,NA,TRBJ1-1,13,TRBV29-1,TGCAGCGTTGAGGGGGGACAGGGAGTTGAAGCTTTCTTT,CSVEGGQGVEAFF
NA,NA,TRBJ2-1,14,TRBV14,TGTGCCAGCAGCCAACGGGTGTACTACAATGAGCAGTTCTTC,CASSQRVYYNEQFF
NA,NA,TRBJ1-2,14,TRBV5-4,TGTGCCAGCAGCCCCTTGTTGGGGTCCTATGGCTACACCTTC,CASSPLLGSYGYTF
NA,NA,TRBJ2-7,15,TRBV4-3,TGCGCCAGCAGCCAAGATAGCCGACAGGCCTACGAGCAGTACTTC,CASSQDSRQAYEQYF
TRBD2,NA,TRBJ2-1,15,TRBV4-2,TGTGCCAGCAGCCAAGATCCCCCGTTAGCGGGAGAGCAGTTCTTC,CASSQDPPLAGEQFF
NA,NA,TRBJ2-5,16,TRBV7-9,TGTGCCAGCAGCTACATAATTACCACAAGTCGGGAGACCCAGTACTTC,CASSYIITTSRETQYF
NA,NA,TRBJ1-6,14,TRBV30,TGTGCCTGGAGTCAACAGGGAGGTGGTTCACCCCTCCACTTT,CAWSQQGGGSPLHF
TRBD2,NA,TRBJ2-3,15,TRBV20-1,TGCAGTGCTAGTTGGAGTAGCGGGACCCCAGATACGCAGTATTTT,CSASWSSGTPDTQYF
NA,once,TRBJ1-6,13,TRBV18,TGTGCCAGCTCACCAGAGAGAGACTCACCCCTCCACTTT,CASSPERDSPLHF
NA,NA,TRBJ1-4,16,TRBV7-2,TGTGCCAGCAGCTTAGCGAGCGGGACAACTAATGAAAAACTGTTTTTT,CASSLASGTTNEKLFF
NA,NA,TRBJ1-2,14,TRBV5-4,TGTGCCAGCAGTCCACCCGACAGAGGTTATGGCTACACCTTC,CASSPPDRGYGYTF
NA,NA,TRBJ2-1,12,TRBV12-3/TRBV12-4,TGTGCCAGCAGTTTATACAGGAATGAGCAGTTCTTC,CASSLYRNEQFF
NA,NA,TRBJ2-7,14,TRBV9,TGTGCCAGCAGCGTAGCTACGCAGTCCTACGAGCAGTACTTC,CASSVATQSYEQYF
NA,NA,TRBJ1-4,14,TRBV5-5,TGTGCCAGCAGCTCGGGAGTATCTAATGAAAAACTGTTTTTT,CASSSGVSNEKLFF
NA,NA,TRBJ1-3,12,TRBV4-3,TGCGCCAGCAGCCAAGATTGGGACACCATATATTTT,CASSQDWDTIYF
NA,NA,TRBJ1-1,13,TRBV7-8,TGTGCCAGCAGCTTAATGTATCACACTGAAGCTTTCTTT,CASSLMYHTEAFF
TRBD2,NA,TRBJ2-5,13,TRBV28,TGTGCCAGTACTACGGGAGGGCAAGAGACCCAGTACTTC,CASTTGGQETQYF
NA,NA,TRBJ1-2,15,TRBV5-5,TGTGCCAGCAGCCCTACCGGGGGCGCGTTTTATGGCTACACCTTC,CASSPTGGAFYGYTF
NA,NA,TRBJ2-1,17,TRBV4-1,TGCGCCAGCAGCTATCGGAGGCATGGCTCCGGGGGAAATGAGCAGTTCTTC,CASSYRRHGSGGNEQFF
NA,NA,TRBJ2-3,14,TRBV6-2/TRBV6-3,TGTGCCAGCAGTTACTCGGAACGAGGGGATACGCAGTATTTT,CASSYSERGDTQYF
TRBD1,NA,TRBJ1-5,14,TRBV4-3,TGCGCCAGCAGCCTAGACAGGGCTAAATGGCCCCAGCATTTT,CASSLDRAKWPQHF